This entry lists 20 T cell receptor beta chains sequenced from one sample in a study of blood T cell repertoires in COVID-19. TCRdb's copy holds only in-frame clones and misses some; the assay was immunoSEQ multiplex PCR. The table includes fewer than 250,000 clones, 70% to 90% detected once. Sequenced input: peripheral blood. The receptors originated from a middle-aged woman who had recovered from COVID-19.

The V gene is TRBV18, the J gene TRBJ1-2; TRBD1 matches at 9 bases. Germline CDR1 and CDR2: KGHSH and LQKENI. V dropped 0 bases and J dropped 5; count of bases not matched to a gene: 7. The CDR3 runs to 16 residues. The CDR3 sequence is CASSPPAGGTGYGYTF. CDR3 nucleotide sequence: TGTGCCAGCTCACCACCGGCAGGGGGGACAGGGTATGGCTACACCTTC.

This chain uses TRBV24-1 with TRBJ1-3; D is possibly TRBD1 (5 bases). The V end was cut by 8 bases, the J end by 0 bases, with 10 bases between. The CDR3 is 14 residues long. CDR1 and CDR2 from the germline V gene are KGHDR and SFDVKD. CDR3 DNA: TGTGCCACCATAACAGGAAACTCTGGAAACACCATATATTTT. Translated: CATITGNSGNTIYF.

This clone was counted once. CDR3 in DNA: TGTGCCAGCAGCCCTCGGACAGGTAGCTCCTACGAGCAGTACTTC. Protein sequence: CASSPRTGSSYEQYF. The rearrangement uses TRBV11-3 and TRBJ2-7; 7 bases match TRBD1. V dropped 5 bases and J dropped 0; count of bases not matched to a gene: 7. This CDR3 is 15 amino acids long. Germline-derived CDR1 and CDR2 are SGHNT and YENEEA. Full variable domain (rest looked up from reference TRBV11-3 and TRBJ2-7): EAGVVQSPRYKIIEKKQPVAFWCNPISGHNTLYWYLQNLGQGPELLIRYENEEAVDDSQLPKDRFSAERLKGVDSTLKIQPAELGDSAVYLCASSPRTGSSYEQYFGPGTRLTVT.

This clone was picked up one time. The V call is TRBV9, the J call TRBJ1-4, with 10 nucleotides matching TRBD1. The CDR3 runs to 14 residues. V lost 3 bases to trimming and J lost 5 bases; unmatched junction nucleotides: 1. CDR1 SGDLS and CDR2 YYNGEE come from the germline V gene. Here the CDR3 reads CASSGTGGNEKLFF. CDR3 coding DNA: TGTGCCAGCAGCGGGACAGGGGGGAATGAAAAACTGTTTTTT.

This chain joins TRBV19 and TRBJ2-7; 8 nucleotides match TRBD1. The CDR3 runs 16 residues. Unmatched junction bases numbered 9, after V lost 4 bases and J lost 1 base. Germline V gene lookup returns CDR1 LNHDA and CDR2 SQIVND (reference sequence). DNA of the CDR3: TGTGCCAGTAGTAGTCCCCGACAGGGGCGTTCCTACGAGCAGTACTTC. This sequence encodes CASSSPRQGRSYEQYF.

The chain combines TRBV4-3 with TRBJ1-4; 9 bases line up with TRBD1. J was trimmed by 7 bases and V by 0 bases; bases with no gene match: 18. The V gene's germline CDR1 is LGHNA and CDR2 YSLEER. The CDR3 consists of 20 residues. The chain's CDR3 is CASSQDVFRTGVYGAEKLFF. The CDR3, as DNA: TGCGCCAGCAGCCAAGATGTTTTTAGGACAGGGGTTTATGGTGCTGAAAAACTGTTTTTT.

The chain couples TRBV19 to TRBJ1-1; 8 positions agree with TRBD1. The ends lost 6 bases at V and 11 bases at J; junction bases unmatched: 17. CDR1 and CDR2 from the germline V gene are LNHDA and SQIVND (reference sequence). The CDR3 length is 15 residues. Written as DNA, the CDR3 is TGTGCCAGTAGCCACCAAACCAGGGGGCCGCGGGAGGCTTTCTTT. It specifies CASSHQTRGPREAFF.

The chain uses TRBV19 and TRBJ1-5; 8 bases are a match to TRBD1. Germline assignment: CDR1 LNHDA and CDR2 SQIVND (reference sequence). J was trimmed by 6 bases and V by 8 bases; bases with no gene match: 6. The CDR3 consists of 13 residues. This CDR3 is CASGDRGGQPQHF. In DNA, the CDR3 is TGTGCCAGTGGAGACAGGGGAGGTCAGCCCCAGCATTTT. The full variable domain, with the rest looked up from reference TRBV19 and TRBJ1-5, is DGGITQSPKYLFRKEGQNVTLSCEQNLNHDAMYWYRQDPGQGLRLIYYSQIVNDFQKGDIAEGYSVSREKKESFPLTVTSAQKNPTAFYLCASGDRGGQPQHFGDGTRLSIL.

V usage is TRBV21-1 and J usage is TRBJ2-2; TRBD2, the table's D call, lacks a check against the DNA. TRBV21-1 is reported as a pseudogene. There are 18 residues in the CDR3. CDR3 in DNA: TGTGCCAGCAGCAAAAGCCGGGGGGGGCACCTGAACACCGGGGAGCTGTTTTTT. This gives the protein CASSKSRGGHLNTGELFF.

This clone was observed a handful of times. The V gene is TRBV7-6, the J gene TRBJ2-1, with 12 bases fitting TRBD1. This CDR3 has 17 amino acids. Germline V gene lookup returns CDR1 SGHVS and CDR2 FNYEAQ. J was trimmed by 8 bases and V by 3 bases; bases with no gene match: 11. The CDR3 reads CASSFSPGQGAFDEQFF. CDR3 DNA: TGTGCCAGCAGCTTTAGTCCGGGACAGGGGGCTTTTGATGAGCAGTTCTTC.

The rearrangement uses TRBV18 and TRBJ2-1, with TRBD1 matching over 8 bases. The CDR3 totals 17 residues. Trimming cost V 2 bases and J 5 bases; bases outside gene matches: 11. Germline V gene sequence: CDR1 KGHSH, CDR2 LQKENI. The CDR3 loop reads CASSPMTGDLLNNEQFF. CDR3 sequence (DNA): TGTGCCAGCTCACCAATGACAGGGGACCTCTTAAACAATGAGCAGTTCTTC.

This chain uses TRBV6-5 with TRBJ2-7; 7 bases are shared with TRBD2. The trim removed 6 bases at V and 2 bases at J, leaving 10 bases unmatched. CDR3 length: 15 residues. The germline CDR1 and CDR2 sequences are MNHEY and SVGAGI. CDR3 region: CASRMRRERPYEQYF. CDR3 in DNA: TGTGCCAGCAGAATGAGGCGGGAGAGACCCTACGAGCAGTACTTC.

V is TRBV19 and J is TRBJ1-2, with a tentative D call TRBD1 (6 bases). The ends were cut back, 2 bases at V and 5 bases at J, with 12 bases in the middle. The CDR3 is 14 amino acids. CDR1 and CDR2 (germline): LNHDA, SQIVND (reference sequence). This chain's CDR3 is CASSIRAGEYGYTF. The CDR3 nucleotides are TGTGCCAGTAGTATACGGGCAGGGGAGTATGGCTACACCTTC.

V gene TRBV7-9 combines with J gene TRBJ2-1; the match to TRBD2 covers 7 bases. Germline V CDR1 and CDR2: SEHNR, FQNEAQ (reference sequence). J gave up 4 bases and V 5 bases, and 14 bases lay outside the gene matches. The CDR3 loop spans 17 amino acids. CDR3 loop: CASSPSWGGGNYNEQFF. The CDR3 DNA reads TGTGCCAGCAGCCCATCATGGGGGGGAGGCAATTACAATGAGCAGTTCTTC.

The J gene is TRBJ2-3, the V gene TRBV9; 7 bases align to TRBD1. CDR3 length: 15 residues. V lost 0 bases, J lost 4 bases, and 5 bases stayed unmatched. Looked up from germline, CDR1 is SGDLS and CDR2 is YYNGEE. CDR3 protein: CASSVEGASADTQYF. The CDR3 region has the DNA TGTGCCAGCAGCGTAGAGGGGGCTAGTGCAGATACGCAGTATTTT.

V and J are TRBV29-1 and TRBJ2-7, with TRBD1 matching 10 bases. The CDR3 length is 12 residues. The V gene's germline CDR1 is SQVTM and CDR2 ANQGSEA. J lost 2 bases, V lost 7 bases, and 2 bases had no gene match. CDR3: CSAGTGAYEQYF. CDR3 sequence (DNA): TGCAGCGCTGGGACAGGGGCCTACGAGCAGTACTTC.

The rearrangement uses TRBV10-3 and TRBJ1-1; tentative D call: TRBD1 (5 bases). The germline CDR1 and CDR2 sequences are ENHRY and SYGVKD. V lost 10 bases and J 0 bases, leaving 9 bases between the germline ends. The CDR3 is made up of 12 amino acids. CDR3 loop: CATGTVNTEAFF. CDR3 sequence (DNA): TGTGCCACAGGGACTGTGAACACTGAAGCTTTCTTT.

In this sample, this clone turned up a few times. The chain combines TRBV7-9 with TRBJ2-7; tentative D call: TRBD1 (5 bases). V gave up 1 base and J gave up 6 bases, with 16 bases separating them. The CDR3 loop spans 15 amino acids. CDR1 and CDR2 (germline): SEHNR, FQNEAQ (reference sequence). This CDR3 is CASSLGAGIHIEQYF. The CDR3 DNA is TGTGCCAGCAGCTTAGGGGCAGGGATCCATATCGAGCAGTACTTC.

J is TRBJ1-2 and V is TRBV6-5; the match to TRBD1 covers 8 bases. Germline CDR1 and CDR2: MNHEY and SVGAGI. V lost 0 bases, J lost 3 bases, and 3 bases stayed unmatched. The CDR3 is 15 amino acids. This chain's CDR3 is CASSYSSGGDYGYTF. CDR3 in DNA: TGTGCCAGCAGTTACTCGTCAGGGGGCGACTATGGCTACACCTTC.

The CDR3 DNA is TGTGCCAGCAGTATGGTGGCTTCCTACGAGCAGTACTTC. Its translation: CASSMVASYEQYF. The V call is TRBV2, the J call TRBJ2-7; D not resolved. V lost 5 bases and J lost 1, with 9 bases in between. This CDR3 spans 13 amino acids. CDR1 and CDR2 (germline): SNHLY, FYNNEI. Filled out from reference TRBV2 and TRBJ2-7, the complete variable domain reads EPEVTQTPSHQVTQMGQEVILRCVPISNHLYFYWYRQILGQKVEFLVSFYNNEISEKSEIFDDQFSVERPDGSNFTLKIRSTKLEDSAMYFCASSMVASYEQYFGPGTRLTVT.